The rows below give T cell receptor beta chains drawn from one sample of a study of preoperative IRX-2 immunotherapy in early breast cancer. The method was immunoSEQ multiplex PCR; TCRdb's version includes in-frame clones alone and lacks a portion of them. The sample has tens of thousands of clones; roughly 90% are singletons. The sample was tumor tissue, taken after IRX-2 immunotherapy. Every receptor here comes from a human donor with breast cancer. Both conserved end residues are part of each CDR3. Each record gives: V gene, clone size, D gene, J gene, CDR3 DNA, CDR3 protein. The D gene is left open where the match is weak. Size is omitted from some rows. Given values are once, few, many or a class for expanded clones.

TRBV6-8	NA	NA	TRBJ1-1	TGTGCCAGCAGTATGCGGGAAATGAACACTGAAGCTTTCTTT	CASSMREMNTEAFF
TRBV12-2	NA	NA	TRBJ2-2	TGTGCCGCCAAACGGGACCCGGTGGGCACCGGGGAGCTGTTTTTT	CAAKRDPVGTGELFF
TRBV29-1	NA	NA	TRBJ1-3	TGCAGCGTTGAGTTGGGAACGGTAGGAAACACCATATATTTT	CSVELGTVGNTIYF
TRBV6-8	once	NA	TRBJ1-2	TGTGCCAGCAGTTACTCGAACAACTATGGCTACACCTTC	CASSYSNNYGYTF
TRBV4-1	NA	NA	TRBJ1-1	TGCGCCAGCAGCCCACGGGGCAACCCTGAAGCTTTCTTT	CASSPRGNPEAFF
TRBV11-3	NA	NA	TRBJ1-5	TGTGCCAGCAGCTTAGATGGCAGGTTCAATCAGCCCCAGCATTTT	CASSLDGRFNQPQHF
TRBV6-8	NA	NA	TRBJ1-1	TGTGCCAGCAGACGACAGCAACAAAACACTGAAGCTTTCTTT	CASRRQQQNTEAFF
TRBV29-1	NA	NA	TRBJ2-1	TGCAGCGTTCCGGTCTTATCTTATTACAATGAGCAGTTCTTC	CSVPVLSYYNEQFF
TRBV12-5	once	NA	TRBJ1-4	TGTGCCAGCGGCCGGGGGCCTAACCGGGGAAAACTGTTTTTT	CASGRGPNRGKLFF
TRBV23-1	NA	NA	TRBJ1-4	TGCGCCAGCGGAATCGGGACATTCGGTGAAAAACTGTTTTTT	CASGIGTFGEKLFF
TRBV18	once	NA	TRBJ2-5	TGTGCCAGCTCACCGGAGGGGAAGACCCAGTACTTC	CASSPEGKTQYF
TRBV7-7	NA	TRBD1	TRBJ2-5	TGTGCCAGCAGCTTCTATTTCGGACAGGGGGCGTGGGAGACCCAGTACTTC	CASSFYFGQGAWETQYF
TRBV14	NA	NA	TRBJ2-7	TGTGCCAGCAGCCCGACAGTGGTCGGCTACGAGCAGTACTTC	CASSPTVVGYEQYF
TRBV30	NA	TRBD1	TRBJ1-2	TGTGCCTGGAGGTTTGGACAGGGGAACTATGGCTACACCTTC	CAWRFGQGNYGYTF
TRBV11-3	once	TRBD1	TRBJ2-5	TGTGCCAGCAGCTCGGGGGGGACAGGGGTGGAGACCCAGTACTTC	CASSSGGTGVETQYF
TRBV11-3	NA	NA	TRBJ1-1	TGTGCCAGCAGCCCTGGGGGGTCTGGTACTGAAGCTTTCTTT	CASSPGGSGTEAFF
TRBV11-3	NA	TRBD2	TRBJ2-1	TGTGCCAGCAGCCCAAGTACTCTAGCGGGTCCAATCGGGCATGAGCAGTTCTTC	CASSPSTLAGPIGHEQFF
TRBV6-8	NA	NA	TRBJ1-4	TGTGCCAGCAGTCCCCTCCGCCCAGGGGTTACTGAAAAACTGTTTTTT	CASSPLRPGVTEKLFF
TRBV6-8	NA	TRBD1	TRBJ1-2	TGTGCCAGCAGGTACAGGACAGGGGACGGCTACACCTTC	CASRYRTGDGYTF
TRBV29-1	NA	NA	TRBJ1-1	TGCAGCGCCAACAGGGTGAACACTGAAGCTTTCTTT	CSANRVNTEAFF
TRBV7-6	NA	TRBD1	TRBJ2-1	TGTGCCAGCAGTTTTGCGGGACAGGGGGTCAATGAGCAGTTCTTC	CASSFAGQGVNEQFF
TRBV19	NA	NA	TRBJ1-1	TGTGCCAGTAGTCCCGCAGCGAACACTGAAGCTTTCTTT	CASSPAANTEAFF
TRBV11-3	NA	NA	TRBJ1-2	TGTGCCAGCAGTGAGGACAGAGCTAACTATGGCTACACCTTC	CASSEDRANYGYTF
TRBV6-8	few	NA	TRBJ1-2	TGTGCCAGCAGTTACTCGAGAGTTCCGGGTGGTGGCTACACCTTC	CASSYSRVPGGGYTF
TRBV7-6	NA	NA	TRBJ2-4	TGTGCCAGCAGCTTCTGGGGAGACAAAAACATTCAGTACTTC	CASSFWGDKNIQYF
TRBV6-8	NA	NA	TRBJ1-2	TGTGCCAGCAGGCGGCCAGGGCGGAGCTATGGCTACACCTTC	CASRRPGRSYGYTF
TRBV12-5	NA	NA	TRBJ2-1	TGTGCTAGTGGTTTGGTCGGGACCAATGAGCAGTTCTTC	CASGLVGTNEQFF
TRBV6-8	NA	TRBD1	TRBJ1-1	TGTGCCAGCACCAAAATCGGGACAGCCGGAACGAACACTGAAGCTTTCTTT	CASTKIGTAGTNTEAFF
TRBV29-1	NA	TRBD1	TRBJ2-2	TGCAGCGTTACCGGGACAGGGTACACCGGGGAGCTGTTTTTT	CSVTGTGYTGELFF
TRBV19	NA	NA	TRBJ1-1	TGTGCCAGTAGTATTGCAGATACCACTGAAGCTTTCTTT	CASSIADTTEAFF
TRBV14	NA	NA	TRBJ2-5	TGTGCCAGCAGCCAAGATCGGGGACATTACCAAGAGACCCAGTACTTC	CASSQDRGHYQETQYF
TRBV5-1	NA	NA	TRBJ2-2	TGCGCCAGCAGCGGAGGACGGAACGCGAACACCGGGGAGCTGTTTTTT	CASSGGRNANTGELFF
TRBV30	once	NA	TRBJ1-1	TGTGCCTGGGGGGGCCGGCAACGGAACACTGAAGCTTTCTTT	CAWGGRQRNTEAFF
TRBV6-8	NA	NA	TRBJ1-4	TGTGCCATCAGCGCGGGGGGAGAAAAACTGTTTTTT	CAISAGGEKLFF
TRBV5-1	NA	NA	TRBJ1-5	TGCGCCAGCAGCTTGGGGGCAGGGAGTCAGCCCCAGCATTTT	CASSLGAGSQPQHF
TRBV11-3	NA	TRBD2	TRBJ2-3	TGTGCCAGCAGCCCGGGGACTAGCGGGAGGTGGGATACGCAGTATTTT	CASSPGTSGRWDTQYF
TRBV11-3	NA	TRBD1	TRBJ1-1	TGTGCCAGCAGCCCGCCACAGGGGGCGAGGGCTGAAGCTTTCTTT	CASSPPQGARAEAFF
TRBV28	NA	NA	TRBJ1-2	TGTGCCAGCAGTTTACAGAATAACTATGGCTACACCTTC	CASSLQNNYGYTF
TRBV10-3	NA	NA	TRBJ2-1	TGTGCCAGCCGCGCTAGAGAGAGATACAATGAGCAGTTCTTC	CASRARERYNEQFF
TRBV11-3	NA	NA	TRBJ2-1	TGTGCCAGCAGCCAGACCTACACTTCCTACAATGAGCAGTTCTTC	CASSQTYTSYNEQFF
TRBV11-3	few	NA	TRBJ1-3	TGTGCCAGCAGCTTAGGAAGGGGACACTCTGGAAACACCATATATTTT	CASSLGRGHSGNTIYF
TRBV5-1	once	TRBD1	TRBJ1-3	TGCGCCAGCAGCTCCACAGGGGCTGGAAACACCATATATTTT	CASSSTGAGNTIYF
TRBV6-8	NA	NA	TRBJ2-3	TGTGCCAGCAGTTTGCGGGAAAGCACAGATACGCAGTATTTT	CASSLRESTDTQYF
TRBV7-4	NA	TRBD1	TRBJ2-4	TGTGCCAGCAGCTTGGGACAGTCAAGTGGCATTCAGTACTTC	CASSLGQSSGIQYF
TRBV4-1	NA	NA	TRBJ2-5	TGCGCCAGCAGCCGGCACGGGGAAGAGACCCAGTACTTC	CASSRHGEETQYF
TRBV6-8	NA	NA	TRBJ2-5	TGTGCCAGCAGTCCGGGCCTATCAAAGGGAGAGACCCAGTACTTC	CASSPGLSKGETQYF
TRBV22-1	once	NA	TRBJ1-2	TGTGCCAGCAGTTATGGCAGGGAGGTGGACTATGGCTACACCTTC	CASSYGREVDYGYTF
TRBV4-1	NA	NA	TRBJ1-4	TGCGCCAGCAGCCAAGAGTCTGGGACGACTAATGAAAAACTGTTTTTT	CASSQESGTTNEKLFF
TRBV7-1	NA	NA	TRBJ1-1	TGTGCCAGCAGCCAGTTTACGAACACTGAAGCTTTCTTT	CASSQFTNTEAFF
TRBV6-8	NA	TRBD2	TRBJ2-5	TGTGCCAGCAGACCCGGCGGGGGGGCCCGGGAGACCCAGTACTTC	CASRPGGGARETQYF
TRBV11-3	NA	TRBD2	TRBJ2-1	TGTGCCAGCAGCTTAGTTCGCGCGGGAGGGGCTGAGCAGTTCTTC	CASSLVRAGGAEQFF
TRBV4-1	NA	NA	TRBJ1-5	TGCGCCAGCAGCCAAGAGGGCAGGGGTCCCCAGCATTTT	CASSQEGRGPQHF
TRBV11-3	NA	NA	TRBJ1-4	TGTGCCAGCAGGTTAAGGGGCGTTAATGAAAAACTGTTTTTT	CASRLRGVNEKLFF
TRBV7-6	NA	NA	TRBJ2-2	TGTGCCAGCAGCTTAGTAGGGATGAACACCGGGGAGCTGTTTTTT	CASSLVGMNTGELFF
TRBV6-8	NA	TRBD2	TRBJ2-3	TGTGCCAGCAGCGAAAGCCTAGCGGGGAGCACAGATACGCAGTATTTT	CASSESLAGSTDTQYF
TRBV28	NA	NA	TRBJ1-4	TGTGCCAGCAGTTCCCAGGGGTTCGGGGCAACTAATGAAAAACTGTTTTTT	CASSSQGFGATNEKLFF